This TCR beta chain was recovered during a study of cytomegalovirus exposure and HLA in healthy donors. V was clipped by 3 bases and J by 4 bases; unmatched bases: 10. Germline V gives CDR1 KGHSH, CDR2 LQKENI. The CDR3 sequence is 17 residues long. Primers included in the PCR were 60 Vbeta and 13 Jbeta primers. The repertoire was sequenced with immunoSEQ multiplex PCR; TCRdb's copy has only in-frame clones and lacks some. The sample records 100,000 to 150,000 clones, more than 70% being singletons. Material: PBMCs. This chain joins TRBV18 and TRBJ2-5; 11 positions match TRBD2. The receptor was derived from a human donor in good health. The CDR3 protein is CASSPQLAGGPGETQYF. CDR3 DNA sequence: TGTGCCAGCTCACCCCAATTAGCGGGGGGGCCGGGAGAGACCCAGTACTTC.